The clone carrying this T cell receptor beta chain was observed a handful of times. The data were obtained in a study of blood T cells in healthy people across ages. Primers used in a second PCR of roughly 7 to 12 cycles were a sample-barcoded 5' primer and a J-beta primer mix. TCRdb analysed the 5' RACE reads with MiXCR anew, one entry per CDR3 protein. The sample yields under 2 million distinct CDR3 sequences, about 31% seen once. With 4 bases removed from V and 1 base from J, the gap between germline ends came to 10 bases. The CDR3 runs to 13 residues. Germline CDR1 and CDR2: DFQATT and SNEGSKA (reference sequence).

The sequence derives from a woman in her thirties in good health. The source material was blood. The chain uses TRBV20-1 and TRBJ2-5; the D gene is possibly TRBD2 (6 bases). The CDR3 loop reads CSAIGTAQETQYF. CDR3 coding DNA: TGCAGTGCTATAGGGACTGCCCAAGAGACCCAGTACTTC.